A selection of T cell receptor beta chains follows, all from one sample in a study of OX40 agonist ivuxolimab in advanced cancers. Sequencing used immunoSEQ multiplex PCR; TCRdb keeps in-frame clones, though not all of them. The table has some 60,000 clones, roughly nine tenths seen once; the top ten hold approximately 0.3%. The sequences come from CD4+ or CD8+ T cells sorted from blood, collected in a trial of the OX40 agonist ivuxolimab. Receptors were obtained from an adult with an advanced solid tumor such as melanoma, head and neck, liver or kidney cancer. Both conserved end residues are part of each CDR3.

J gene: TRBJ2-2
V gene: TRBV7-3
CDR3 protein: CASSLKQGIGELFF

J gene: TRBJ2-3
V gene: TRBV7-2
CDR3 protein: CASSLAGTSGETDTQYF

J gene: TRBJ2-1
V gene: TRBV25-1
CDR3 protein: CASSDRGNEQFF

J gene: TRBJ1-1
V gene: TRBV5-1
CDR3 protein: CASSLQGMNTEAFF

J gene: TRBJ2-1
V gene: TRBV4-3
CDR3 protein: CASSLKSPGLASSNEQFF

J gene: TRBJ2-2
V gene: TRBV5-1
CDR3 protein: CASSSMTANTGELFF

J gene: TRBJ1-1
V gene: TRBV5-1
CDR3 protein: CASSFRGLSTEAFF

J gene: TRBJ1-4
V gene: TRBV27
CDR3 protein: CASSLRGATNEKLFF

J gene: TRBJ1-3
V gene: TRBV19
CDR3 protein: CASTTGGLGNTIYF

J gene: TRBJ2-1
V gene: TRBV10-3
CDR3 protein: CAISESIGGRGPYNEQFF

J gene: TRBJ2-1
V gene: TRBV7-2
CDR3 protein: CASSLDSGTYNEQFF

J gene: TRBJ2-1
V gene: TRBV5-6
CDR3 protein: CASSFGVGYNEQFF

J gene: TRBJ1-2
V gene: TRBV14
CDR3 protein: CASSQDRGRGLGYTF

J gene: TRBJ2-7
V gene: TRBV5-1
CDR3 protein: CASGGSGREQYF

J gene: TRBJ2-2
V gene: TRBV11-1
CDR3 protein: CASSLAVTGELFF

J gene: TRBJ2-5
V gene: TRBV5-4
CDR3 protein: CASSLGTSRETQYF

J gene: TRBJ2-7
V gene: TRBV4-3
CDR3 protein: CASSQEGGYEQYF

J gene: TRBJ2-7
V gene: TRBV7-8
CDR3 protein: CASSSTGPYEQYF

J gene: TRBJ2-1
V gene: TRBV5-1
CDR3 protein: CASSAILAGGSNEQFF

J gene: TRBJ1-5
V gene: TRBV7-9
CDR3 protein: CASSLGDRVGQPQHF

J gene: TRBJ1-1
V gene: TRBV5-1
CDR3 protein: CASSFEGFKNTEAFF

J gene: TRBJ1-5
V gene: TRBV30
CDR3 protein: CAWRTHRPGGYQPQHF

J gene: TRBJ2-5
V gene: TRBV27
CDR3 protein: CASSLGMARGSETQYF

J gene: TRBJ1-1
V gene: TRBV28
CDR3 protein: CASVPAGGRRNTEAFF

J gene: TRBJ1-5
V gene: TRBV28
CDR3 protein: CASTLAQSNQPQHF

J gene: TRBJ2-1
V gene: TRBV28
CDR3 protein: CASSLPPGLTNNEQFF

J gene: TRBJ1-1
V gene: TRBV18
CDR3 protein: CASSPEEVTEAFF

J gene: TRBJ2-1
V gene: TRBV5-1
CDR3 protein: CASSWGGGGGNEQFF

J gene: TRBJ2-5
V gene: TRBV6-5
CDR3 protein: CASSSPAAGGQETQYF

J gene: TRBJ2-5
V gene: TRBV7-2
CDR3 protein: CASSSVRETQYF

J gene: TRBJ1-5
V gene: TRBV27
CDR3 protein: CASSFREGNQPQHF

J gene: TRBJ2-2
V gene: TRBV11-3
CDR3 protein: CASSAAQGPTGELFF

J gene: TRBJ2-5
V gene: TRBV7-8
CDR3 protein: CASSLGQGASLGETQYF

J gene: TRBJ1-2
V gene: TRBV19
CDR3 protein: CASKRGQALSIYDGYTF

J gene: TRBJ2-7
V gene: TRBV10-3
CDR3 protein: CAISEPEGLAGEGVQYF

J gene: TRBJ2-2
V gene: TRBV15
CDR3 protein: CATSPGQNTGELFF

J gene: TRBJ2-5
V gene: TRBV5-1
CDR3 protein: CASSSSGGETQYF

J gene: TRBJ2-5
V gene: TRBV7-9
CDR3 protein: CASSLGLGQGRETQYF

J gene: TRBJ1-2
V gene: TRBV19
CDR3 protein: CASSFPGRPYGYTF

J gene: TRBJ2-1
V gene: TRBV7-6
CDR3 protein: CASSRSGSPYNEQFF

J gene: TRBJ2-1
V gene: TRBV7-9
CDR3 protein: CASSIRDRDDEQFF

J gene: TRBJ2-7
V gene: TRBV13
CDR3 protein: CASSSPRDRGLREQYF

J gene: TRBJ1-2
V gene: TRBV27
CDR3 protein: CASSLADAENYGYTF

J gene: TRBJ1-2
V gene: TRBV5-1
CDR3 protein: CASSLGGDGYTF

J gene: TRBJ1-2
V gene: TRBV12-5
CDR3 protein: CATEGRGPPPAF

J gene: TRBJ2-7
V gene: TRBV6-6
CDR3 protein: CASSYQGLGPYEQYF

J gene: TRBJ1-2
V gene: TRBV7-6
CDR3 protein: CASSLVGAGNYGYTF